One T cell receptor beta chain is described in this entry. The target antigen is unknown. Each and every patient relapsed after autologous stem cell transplantation, and patients got differing brentuximab vedotin exposure. Best overall response was complete response, partial response or progressive disease in these relapsed/refractory classical Hodgkin lymphoma patients. Libraries were prepared by immunoSEQ multiplex PCR; TCRdb keeps only in-frame clonotypes and omits some of them. The top ten hold around 9.7% of the sample, which has some 63,000 clones, around nine tenths seen once. The entry originates in a study of PD-1 blockade in classical Hodgkin lymphoma. Study-level points and caveats: Reported baseline diversity: healthy donors highest, relapsed/refractory patients lowest. CD4+ TCR diversity rose significantly by C4D1, and CD8+ TCR diversity did not.

CDR1 is MDHEN and CDR2 is SYDVKM in the germline V gene. This CDR3 spans 14 amino acids. Trimming left V 2 bases short and J 5 bases short, with 10 bases between. The chain couples TRBV28 to TRBJ1-5; D may be TRBD1 (5 bases). The specimen was peripheral blood mononuclear cells (PBMCs), collected at baseline. This TCR was sampled from a human donor with classical Hodgkin lymphoma. The CDR3 loop is CASSLAGGHQPQHF. The CDR3 coding sequence is TGTGCCAGCAGTTTAGCGGGGGGTCATCAGCCCCAGCATTTT.